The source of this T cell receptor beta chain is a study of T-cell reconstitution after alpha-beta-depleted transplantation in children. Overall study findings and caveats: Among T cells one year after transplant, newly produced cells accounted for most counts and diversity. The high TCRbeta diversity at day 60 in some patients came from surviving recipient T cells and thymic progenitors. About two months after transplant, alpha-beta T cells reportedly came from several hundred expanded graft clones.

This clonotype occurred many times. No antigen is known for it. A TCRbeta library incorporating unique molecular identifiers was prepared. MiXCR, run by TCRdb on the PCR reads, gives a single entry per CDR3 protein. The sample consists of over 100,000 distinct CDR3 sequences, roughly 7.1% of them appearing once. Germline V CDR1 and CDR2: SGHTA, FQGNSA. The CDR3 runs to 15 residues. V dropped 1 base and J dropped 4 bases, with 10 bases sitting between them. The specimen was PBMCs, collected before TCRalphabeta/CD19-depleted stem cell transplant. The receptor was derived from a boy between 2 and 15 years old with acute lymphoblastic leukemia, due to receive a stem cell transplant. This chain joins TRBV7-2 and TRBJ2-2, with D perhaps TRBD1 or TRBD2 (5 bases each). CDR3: CASSLGDVATGELFF. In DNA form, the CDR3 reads TGTGCCAGCAGCTTAGGGGACGTAGCCACCGGGGAGCTGTTTTTT.